This T cell receptor beta chain stems from a study of T cell changes during pregnancy in multiple sclerosis. Profiling relied on immunoSEQ multiplex PCR, and the TCRdb table lists in-frame clones only, not all of them. There are some 29,000 clones in the sample; 89% occur only once, and about 6.4% lies in the top ten. With 4 bases clipped from V and 2 bases from J, the junction kept 7 bases outside the gene matches. CDR3 size: 16 residues. Per the germline V gene, CDR1 is MDHEN and CDR2 is SYDVKM. The material was CD8+ T cells from peripheral blood mononuclear cells, obtained after pregnancy. The chain has TRBV28 and TRBJ1-5; 8 bases map to TRBD1. This TCR was sampled from a female donor with multiple sclerosis, enrolled in a pregnancy study. The DNA of the CDR3 is TGTGCCAGCAGTTCTTTGCAGGGGGCCGGCAATCAGCCCCAGCATTTT. It yields the protein CASSSLQGAGNQPQHF. The whole variable domain, remainder taken from reference TRBV28 and TRBJ1-5, is DVKVTQSSRYLVKRTGEKVFLECVQDMDHENMFWYRQDPGLGLRLIYFSYDVKMKEKGDIPEGYSVSREKKERFSLILESASTNQTSMYLCASSSLQGAGNQPQHFGDGTRLSIL.